This entry concerns a single T cell receptor beta chain. This receptor's antigen is unknown. No quality values exist for individual bases; no much larger clone is one base distant. The sample comes from a study of blood T cell repertoires in COVID-19 (dated by TCRdb to 2020 to 2021). Looking at the study overall: Samples covering the acute and convalescent phases of COVID-19 were provided by collaborators in the United States, Italy and Spain. Where available, HLA class I and class II types were obtained from metadata supplied by the sample provider rather than from assay-based typing. The repertoires were made available in a free public database intended to serve as a resource for research on the immune response to SARS-CoV-2. Samples were obtained from the ongoing ImmuneRACE study (first 160 participants) and from 1,254 subjects provided by 6 global collaborators. Deeply sampled blood TCRbeta repertoires from subjects exposed to, actively infected with, or recovered from COVID-19 were included in the dataset. The material from the prospective study consisted of cDNA or gDNA derived from T cells, B-cell-depleted T cells, or PBMCs. Nearly every sample came with metadata listing a de-identified subject ID, COVID-19 status, age in years and sex.

CDR1 is given as MNHNY and CDR2 as SVGAGI, both from the germline V gene (reference sequence). Deletion took 2 bases off V and 4 bases off J, with a span of 4 bases between the germline ends. From the cysteine up to the phenylalanine, the CDR3 has a length of 12 residues. Of the read, only the CDR3 DNA is kept; its 36 bases are in frame from base 1. Overall results and qualifications from the work: The quantity of clinical and demographic metadata differed by source and by participant and was supplied without curation.

TCRbeta CDR3 regions were amplified from genomic DNA using the immunoSEQ Assay, a bias-controlled multiplex PCR. The original methods were these. The number of nucleated cells in each sample was estimated from the amplification of reference gene primers within the assay. To quantify the absolute abundance of each unique TCRbeta CDR3 rearrangement, sequence reads were collapsed and filtered. Productive Simpson clonality was computed per sample as the square root of Simpson's diversity index over productive rearrangements. In TCRdb, the immuneACCESS table is reduced to in-frame sequences with V and J assigned. These tables do not hold every clone; where another copy was compared, an unresolved V gene accounts for under half, and the others remain unexplained. Clone size and the V and J calls come from that table; the DNA yielded D and trimming. This sample gives approximately 200,000 clones in total; roughly four fifths of them show up just once. Clones ranked in the top ten supply 6.5% to 9% of the sample.

Collaborating institutions collected whole blood in K2EDTA tubes following their own protocols. For TCRbeta analysis, collaborator samples were shipped as frozen whole blood, as isolated PBMCs, or as DNA extracted from either sample type. This TCR came from a woman in her 50s with acute or convalescent COVID-19. Sequenced sample: peripheral blood. The sequence is built from TRBV6-6 and TRBJ2-3, with the D gene not clear enough to name. The CDR3 here reads CASSYVADTQYF. At the DNA level, the sequence is TGTGCCAGCAGTTACGTCGCAGATACGCAGTATTTT.